These 20 T cell receptor beta chains were all obtained from the same sample, sequenced in a study of T-cell memory formation after mild COVID-19. TCRdb re-analysed the 5' RACE reads in MiXCR, keeping a single row per CDR3 protein. The sample has 95,000 to 120,000 distinct CDR3 sequences; 22% are singletons. The specimen sequenced was PBMCs or a T cell subset sorted from them (not recorded which). All receptors come from a man aged 18 to 29 who had mild COVID-19 (a few samples of this study predate the infection). Cell type and time point are not known.

Only a few counts were recorded for this clonotype. V is TRBV5-1 and J is TRBJ2-2; 7 positions agree with TRBD1. This CDR3 spans 16 amino acids. Germline V gene lookup returns CDR1 SGHRS and CDR2 YFSETQ. Losses at the gene ends were 4 bases for V and 1 base for J; bases not matched to a gene: 7. CDR3 region: CASSPGWTGNTGELFF. In nucleotides, the CDR3 is TGCGCCAGCAGCCCGGGGTGGACAGGGAACACCGGGGAGCTGTTTTTT.

This clonotype was recorded a few times. J is TRBJ2-7 and V is TRBV5-1, with D possibly being TRBD2 (5 bases). CDR3 length: 13 amino acids. V was cut by 2 bases and J by 5 bases, with 11 bases left in between. The germline V gene has CDR1 SGHRS and CDR2 YFSETQ. CDR3 sequence reads: CASSLLGGNEQYF. CDR3 nucleotide sequence: TGCGCCAGCAGCTTATTAGGAGGTAACGAGCAGTACTTC.

This clonotype showed up just once. The V gene is TRBV28, the J gene TRBJ2-5; TRBD2 matches at 9 bases. With V trimmed by 6 bases and J by 5 bases, 7 bases remained unmatched. The CDR3 has 14 amino acids. In germline, CDR1 is MDHEN, CDR2 SYDVKM. In DNA form, the CDR3 reads TGTGCCAGCAGCCCTAGCGGGGCGGGTGAGACCCAGTACTTC. Translated, it gives CASSPSGAGETQYF.

This clonotype was seen a few times. The CDR3 nucleotides are TGCGCCAGCAGCCAAGTGGGGGGGCTCTACAATGAGCAGTTCTTC. Its translation: CASSQVGGLYNEQFF. The rearrangement links TRBV4-3 to TRBJ2-1; D may be TRBD2 (7 bases). This CDR3 region has 15 residues. V was cut by 1 base and J by 3 bases, with 10 bases left in between. The V gene's germline CDR1 is LGHNA and CDR2 YSLEER.

J is TRBJ1-2 and V is TRBV28; 7 bases map to TRBD1. The CDR3 runs to 14 residues. From germline, CDR1 is MDHEN and CDR2 SYDVKM. The ends lost 5 bases at V and 3 bases at J; junction bases unmatched: 6. CDR3 amino acids: CASSPRQGDYGYTF. In DNA form, the CDR3 reads TGTGCCAGCAGTCCTCGACAGGGCGACTATGGCTACACCTTC.

The chain links TRBV6-5 to TRBJ2-1, with D uncertain. V was clipped by 0 bases and J by 11 bases, with 8 bases between them. CDR3 size: 12 residues. Germline V gene sequence: CDR1 MNHEY, CDR2 SVGAGI. CDR3 protein: CASSYSGNKQFF. CDR3 nucleotide sequence: TGTGCCAGCAGTTACTCGGGTAATAAGCAGTTCTTC.

The chain is built from TRBV5-5 and TRBJ1-1; unclear D gene. The CDR3 is made up of 14 amino acids. Between the trimmed V and J ends, which lost 4 bases and 3 bases, there was a span of 13 bases. In germline, CDR1 is SGHKS, CDR2 YYEKEE (reference sequence). This chain's CDR3 is CASSQDRWDTEAFF. The CDR3 DNA is TGTGCCAGCAGCCAAGATCGGTGGGACACTGAAGCTTTCTTT.

V and J are TRBV29-1 and TRBJ2-1, with 10 bases that match TRBD2. Trimming cost V 6 bases and J 7 bases; bases outside gene matches: 6. This CDR3 has 13 residues. The V gene's germline CDR1 is SQVTM and CDR2 ANQGSEA. CDR3 DNA sequence: TGCAGCGTAGGACTAGCGGCGGAGAATGAGCAGTTCTTC. Translation gives CSVGLAAENEQFF.

The V gene is TRBV12-3 or TRBV12-4, the J gene TRBJ2-7; 8 nucleotides line up with TRBD1. With 3 bases clipped from V and 6 bases from J, the junction kept 10 bases outside the gene matches. The CDR3 extends over 15 amino acids. The CDR3 DNA reads TGTGCCAGCAGTTTGATGGGACAGGCTGGGGTCGAGCAGTACTTC. Translation gives CASSLMGQAGVEQYF.

This clonotype was observed many times. The CDR3 here is CSVTFLQDAFF. CDR3 coding DNA: TGCAGCGTTACCTTTCTCCAGGATGCTTTCTTT. The rearrangement joins TRBV29-1 to TRBJ1-1; D uncertain. Per germline, CDR1 SQVTM and CDR2 ANQGSEA. The CDR3 consists of 11 residues. The V gene lost 5 bases and the J gene lost 11 bases, with 15 bases spanning the gap.

The chain uses TRBV4-3 and TRBJ1-1, with D perhaps matching TRBD1 (6 bases). V shed 0 bases and J shed 8 bases, with 16 bases lying between them. From germline, CDR1 is LGHNA and CDR2 YSLEER. This CDR3 region has 15 residues. The DNA of the CDR3 is TGCGCCAGCAGCCAAGATACGGGGGGGGCAAAGGAAGCTTTCTTT. Its translation is CASSQDTGGAKEAFF.

The chain carries TRBV7-6 and TRBJ2-7; 8 positions agree with TRBD2. The germline V gene encodes CDR1 SGHVS and CDR2 FNYEAQ. This CDR3 region has 14 residues. The ends lost 1 base at V and 6 bases at J; junction bases unmatched: 5. CDR3: CASSLEAGVGEQYF. The CDR3 bases are TGTGCCAGCAGCTTAGAAGCGGGGGTCGGCGAGCAGTACTTC.

In its sample, this clonotype was seen a few times. The V gene is TRBV2, the J gene TRBJ2-7; TRBD1 aligns across 11 bases. The CDR3 covers 15 residues. V shed 0 bases, J shed 5 bases, and the junction held 3 bases outside the gene matches. Germline-derived CDR1 and CDR2 are SNHLY and FYNNEI. CDR3 DNA sequence: TGTGCCAGCAGTGAAGCAAGGGACAGGGGGAACGAGCAGTACGTC. Translating it yields CASSEARDRGNEQYV.

This clonotype appeared a few times. The chain couples TRBV4-1 to TRBJ2-4, with a weak D call TRBD1 (6 bases). There are 14 residues in the CDR3. Trimming removed 8 bases from V and 6 bases from J, with 17 bases in between. Germline V gene sequence: CDR1 MGHRA, CDR2 YSYEKL. In DNA form, the CDR3 reads TGCGCCAGCGGCTCCCTAGGGGGAACAAACATTCAGTACTTC. Residues: CASGSLGGTNIQYF.

The rearrangement links TRBV4-1 to TRBJ2-7; possibly TRBD2 for D (5 bases). Germline assignment: CDR1 MGHRA and CDR2 YSYEKL. There are 16 residues in the CDR3. Between the trimmed V and J ends, which lost 4 bases and 4 bases, there was a span of 20 bases. The CDR3 sequence is CASSPTLATSGYEQYF. The CDR3 DNA sequence: TGCGCCAGCAGCCCCACTTTAGCCACATCGGGATACGAGCAGTACTTC.

This clonotype was picked up a small number of times. The rearrangement links TRBV12-3 or TRBV12-4 to TRBJ1-1; unclear D gene. V gave up 2 bases and J gave up 3 bases, with 19 bases separating them. The CDR3 loop spans 17 amino acids. CDR3 loop: CASSLSRNYPRDTEAFF. The CDR3 nucleotides are TGTGCCAGCAGTTTAAGCAGGAATTATCCCCGGGACACTGAAGCTTTCTTT.

In this sample, this clonotype turned up a few times. The V and J genes are TRBV15 and TRBJ2-1, with 12 bases matching TRBD2. Germline CDR1 and CDR2: LNHNV and YYDKDF (reference sequence). This CDR3 has 16 amino acids. The ends lost 3 bases at V and 7 bases at J; junction bases unmatched: 7. The CDR3 bases are TGTGCCACCAGCAGCGCGACTAGCGGGGGTGCAAATGAGCAGTTCTTC. Protein product: CATSSATSGGANEQFF.

The V and J genes are TRBV11-3 and TRBJ2-1, with 9 bases that match TRBD2. The CDR3 is made up of 16 amino acids. V lost 0 bases to trimming and J lost 2 bases; unmatched junction nucleotides: 2. In germline, CDR1 is SGHNT, CDR2 YENEEA. CDR3 DNA: TGTGCCAGCAGCTTAGAAGGCGGGGGGGCCTACAATGAGCAGTTCTTC. Protein: CASSLEGGGAYNEQFF. The full variable domain, with the rest looked up from reference TRBV11-3 and TRBJ2-1, is EAGVVQSPRYKIIEKKQPVAFWCNPISGHNTLYWYLQNLGQGPELLIRYENEEAVDDSQLPKDRFSAERLKGVDSTLKIQPAELGDSAVYLCASSLEGGGAYNEQFFGPGTRLTVL.

Ten or more counts support this clonotype. The chain has TRBV6-4 and TRBJ2-5, with 9 bases identical to TRBD2. V lost 5 bases, J lost 5 bases, and 9 bases stayed unmatched. In germline, CDR1 is MRHNA, CDR2 SNTAGT. The CDR3 has 15 amino acids. CDR3 sequence: CASSLIAGAGETQYF. The CDR3 DNA reads TGTGCCAGCAGTCTTATAGCGGGGGCCGGGGAGACCCAGTACTTC.

This clonotype was seen a handful of times. CDR3 region: CASSAGQEKNIQYF. In DNA form, the CDR3 reads TGTGCCAGCAGCGCCGGACAGGAAAAAAACATTCAGTACTTC. This rearrangement joins TRBV9 to TRBJ2-4; the match to TRBD1 covers 7 bases. The CDR3 has 14 amino acids. CDR1 and CDR2 from the germline V gene are SGDLS and YYNGEE. V was clipped by 3 bases and J by 4 bases; unmatched bases: 4.